These 23 T cell receptor beta chains share one sample of origin, sequenced in a study of OX40 agonist ivuxolimab in advanced cancers. Profiling relied on immunoSEQ multiplex PCR, and the TCRdb table lists in-frame clones only, not all of them. The sample shows under 80,000 clones, about nine tenths of them seen only once. The specimen was CD4+ or CD8+ T cells sorted from blood, collected in a trial of the OX40 agonist ivuxolimab. These receptors all come from an adult with an advanced solid tumor such as melanoma, head and neck, liver or kidney cancer.

The CDR3 DNA reads as TGTGCCATCAGTGAGGAGGGAACCGTCTCCTACGAGCAGTACTTC. Translated: CAISEEGTVSYEQYF. This rearrangement joins TRBV10-3 to TRBJ2-7; D is possibly TRBD2 (5 bases). The ends were cut back, 2 bases at V and 0 bases at J, with 11 bases in the middle. CDR1 is ENHRY and CDR2 is SYGVKD in the germline V gene. This CDR3 has 15 residues.

A single count supports this clone. The J gene is TRBJ2-7, the V gene TRBV28; 7 nucleotides line up with TRBD2. Germline V CDR1 and CDR2: MDHEN, SYDVKM. The junction had 4 bases not matched to a gene; V was cut back by 2 bases and J by 3 bases. The CDR3 runs 14 residues. The chain's CDR3 is CASSLAGGGYEQYF. CDR3 sequence (DNA): TGTGCCAGCAGTTTAGCCGGCGGGGGCTACGAGCAGTACTTC. Drawing the rest from reference TRBV28 and TRBJ2-7, the complete variable domain is DVKVTQSSRYLVKRTGEKVFLECVQDMDHENMFWYRQDPGLGLRLIYFSYDVKMKEKGDIPEGYSVSREKKERFSLILESASTNQTSMYLCASSLAGGGYEQYFGPGTRLTVT.

The rearrangement uses TRBV7-6 and TRBJ2-2; D assignment may be TRBD1 or TRBD2 (5 bases each). Germline assignment: CDR1 SGHVS and CDR2 FNYEAQ. CDR3 size: 15 residues. The V and J ends lost 1 base and 7 bases respectively, with 13 bases between them. CDR3 in DNA: TGTGCCAGCAGCTTAGTCCCCGGGGCTGACGGGGAGCTGTTTTTT. The encoded protein is CASSLVPGADGELFF.

This clone was observed once. The chain employs TRBV15 and TRBJ1-5; 7 bases fit TRBD1. Germline V gene data show CDR1 as LNHNV and CDR2 as YYDKDF (reference sequence). Trimming cost V 9 bases and J 2 bases; bases outside gene matches: 4. This CDR3 spans 13 amino acids. The CDR3 DNA reads as TGTGCCACTACCGACAGGGGCAATCAGCCCCAGCATTTT. This translates into CATTDRGNQPQHF.

The rearrangement links TRBV4-3 to TRBJ2-2; 7 positions agree with TRBD1. This CDR3 comprises 15 residues. J was trimmed by 3 bases and V by 5 bases; bases with no gene match: 6. CDR1 is LGHNA, CDR2 YSLEER, per germline. CDR3 in DNA: TGCGCCAGCAGCTGGGGGACAGATGACACCGGGGAGCTGTTTTTT. Translated: CASSWGTDDTGELFF.

The CDR3 protein is CASSLGPRTSSYEQYF. DNA of the CDR3: TGTGCCAGCAGTTTGGGACCCCGGACGAGCTCCTACGAGCAGTACTTC. The chain uses TRBV27 and TRBJ2-7; D may correspond to TRBD1 or TRBD2 (5 bases each). The CDR3 loop spans 16 amino acids. In germline, CDR1 is MNHEY, CDR2 SMNVEV (reference sequence). The germline V and J ends were trimmed by 3 bases and 0 bases, with 15 bases remaining between them.

The genes are TRBV4-2 and TRBJ1-4; a weak D match, TRBD1 (6 bases). CDR3 length equals 14 residues. Germline assignment: CDR1 LGHNA and CDR2 YNFKEQ. Trimming took off 4 bases at V and 4 bases at J, with 10 bases between the two ends. The CDR3 loop reads CASSPTGSNEKLFF. The DNA for the CDR3 is TGTGCCAGCAGCCCAACAGGGAGTAATGAAAAACTGTTTTTT.

The chain recombines TRBV6-1 with TRBJ1-5, with unresolved D. This CDR3 has 16 amino acids. Germline CDR1 and CDR2: MNHNS and SASEGT. V shed 2 bases and J shed 0 bases, with 11 bases lying between them. In DNA form, the CDR3 reads TGTGCCAGCAGTGAAAACGGAGCCCTTAGCAATCAGCCCCAGCATTTT. It yields the protein CASSENGALSNQPQHF.

The chain employs TRBV5-6 and TRBJ2-1, with D perhaps matching TRBD1 (5 bases). CDR3 size: 14 residues. V lost 1 base to trimming and J lost 8 bases, with 13 bases between them. Germline CDR1 is SGHDT and CDR2 is YYEEEE. In nucleotides, the CDR3 is TGTGCCAGCAGCTTGTATTCAGGGTGGGATGAGCAGTTCTTC. Residues: CASSLYSGWDEQFF.

The gene calls are TRBV13 and TRBJ1-2; TRBD1 matches 7 bases. The CDR3 spans 13 residues. Germline trimming cut 5 bases from V and 3 bases from J; bases unmatched to any gene: 3. Germline loops: CDR1 PRHDT, CDR2 FYEKMQ (reference sequence). The CDR3 region is CASSRQGDYGYTF. The DNA of the CDR3 is TGTGCCAGCAGCAGACAGGGAGACTATGGCTACACCTTC.

The chain combines TRBV6-5 with TRBJ1-1; a possible D gene is TRBD1 (6 bases). Trimming stripped 6 bases from V and 1 base from J, with 6 bases between. The CDR3 loop spans 12 amino acids. From germline, CDR1 is MNHEY and CDR2 SVGAGI. CDR3 amino acids: CASRGQNTEAFF. CDR3 nucleotides: TGTGCCAGCAGGGGACAGAACACTGAAGCTTTCTTT.

This clone was seen a handful of times. The chain has TRBV2 and TRBJ2-7, with 10 bases identical to TRBD1. With 2 bases clipped from V and 0 bases from J, the junction kept 4 bases outside the gene matches. The CDR3 totals 16 residues. CDR1 is SNHLY, CDR2 FYNNEI, per germline. In DNA form, the CDR3 reads TGTGCCAGCAGTGAAAGGGGACAGGGGAGCTCCTACGAGCAGTACTTC. Translating it yields CASSERGQGSSYEQYF.

This clone was observed once. The V gene is TRBV27, the J gene TRBJ2-3; 10 nucleotides agree with TRBD1. The CDR3 runs 14 residues. Trimming took 3 bases from V and 4 from J; bases not matched to a gene: 1. Germline-derived CDR1 and CDR2 are MNHEY and SMNVEV (reference sequence). CDR3 sequence: CASSLDRGADTQYF. In DNA, the CDR3 is TGTGCCAGCAGTTTGGACAGGGGGGCAGATACGCAGTATTTT.

The chain joins TRBV4-2 to TRBJ1-4, with 7 bases aligning to TRBD1. The CDR3 is 15 amino acids. The germline V gene encodes CDR1 LGHNA and CDR2 YNFKEQ. V lost 4 bases, J lost 5 bases, and 7 bases stayed unmatched. The CDR3 coding sequence is TGTGCCAGCAGCCTACCGGGACAGAGGAATGAAAAACTGTTTTTT. This codes for CASSLPGQRNEKLFF.

Notes on this clone: Other DNA variants within this sample encode the same CDR3. V is TRBV18 and J is TRBJ2-5; tentative D call: TRBD2 (5 bases). This CDR3 has 13 amino acids. The germline V gene has CDR1 KGHSH and CDR2 LQKENI. V was trimmed by 6 bases and J by 5 bases, leaving 13 bases between them. As DNA, the CDR3 is TGTGCCAGCTCCCCCACTAGTGAGGAGACCCAGTACTTC. This translates into CASSPTSEETQYF.

A note on this clone: Other DNA sequences of this sample code for an identical CDR3. The chain links TRBV7-3 to TRBJ2-3; 12 nucleotides align to TRBD2. The germline gives CDR1 SGHTA, CDR2 FQGTGA. This CDR3 has 15 amino acids. Unmatched junction bases numbered 3, after V lost 5 bases and J lost 3 bases. In DNA form, the CDR3 reads TGTGCCAGCAGCCCCGGGACTAGCGGGACAGATACGCAGTATTTT. This gives the protein CASSPGTSGTDTQYF.

This clone has only one observation. The genes are TRBV5-6 and TRBJ1-4; D might be TRBD1 (6 bases). The CDR3 covers 16 residues. CDR1 is SGHDT, CDR2 YYEEEE, per germline. The ends were cut back, 1 base at V and 2 bases at J, with 12 bases in the middle. Here the CDR3 reads CASSLLVGATNEKLFF. In DNA form, the CDR3 reads TGTGCCAGCAGCTTGCTCGTGGGGGCGACTAATGAAAAACTGTTTTTT. Variable domain in full (rest from reference TRBV5-6 and TRBJ1-4): DAGVTQSPTHLIKTRGQQVTLRCSPKSGHDTVSWYQQALGQGPQFIFQYYEEEERQRGNFPDRFSGHQFPNYSSELNVNALLLGDSALYLCASSLLVGATNEKLFFGSGTQLSVL.

The rearrangement uses TRBV28 and TRBJ1-1; a weak D match, TRBD1 (5 bases). Trimming pared 2 bases from V and 4 bases from J, leaving 11 bases between. The CDR3 totals 14 residues. CDR1 is MDHEN, CDR2 SYDVKM, per germline. The CDR3 sequence is CASSLRGSPTEAFF. CDR3 DNA: TGTGCCAGCAGTTTACGGGGGAGTCCCACTGAAGCTTTCTTT.

This rearrangement joins TRBV13 to TRBJ2-7; D remains ambiguous. The CDR3 is 17 residues long. V lost 3 bases, J lost 0 bases, and 18 bases lay in between. Germline V gene data show CDR1 as PRHDT and CDR2 as FYEKMQ (reference sequence). The CDR3 DNA reads as TGTGCCAGCAGCTTTCAATCAGCTGGGTTTAGCTCCTACGAGCAGTACTTC. Protein: CASSFQSAGFSSYEQYF.

The genes are TRBV5-1 and TRBJ2-3; D gene uncertain. Trimming took off 0 bases at V and 4 bases at J, with 9 bases between the two ends. The germline CDR1 and CDR2 sequences are SGHRS and YFSETQ. This CDR3 contains 14 residues. CDR3 DNA: TGCGCCAGCAGCTTGGCGCCTGGGTCAGATACGCAGTATTTT. Protein sequence: CASSLAPGSDTQYF.

V usage is TRBV7-2 and J usage is TRBJ2-5; tentatively, D is TRBD1 (6 bases). Trimming left V 6 bases short and J 4 bases short, with 15 bases between. Germline V gene data show CDR1 as SGHTA and CDR2 as FQGNSA. This CDR3 comprises 14 residues. The chain's CDR3 is CASRPHRDVETQYF. In nucleotides, the CDR3 is TGTGCCAGCAGACCCCACAGGGACGTAGAGACCCAGTACTTC.

The chain links TRBV15 to TRBJ2-5, with 8 bases fitting TRBD1. V gave up 6 bases and J gave up 4 bases; unmatched junction bases: 1. From germline, CDR1 is LNHNV and CDR2 YYDKDF (reference sequence). The length of the CDR3 is 12 residues. The CDR3 protein is CATRGQGETQYF. The CDR3 nucleotides are TGTGCCACCAGAGGACAGGGAGAGACCCAGTACTTC.

The sample holds a few counts of this clone. This CDR3 is CAGQGKQETQYF. DNA of the CDR3: TGTGCCGGCCAGGGCAAACAAGAGACCCAGTACTTC. The chain couples TRBV7-9 to TRBJ2-5, with D maybe TRBD1 (5 bases). Germline-derived CDR1 and CDR2 are SEHNR and FQNEAQ (reference sequence). CDR3 size: 12 residues. Trimming took off 11 bases at V and 2 bases at J, with 12 bases between the two ends.